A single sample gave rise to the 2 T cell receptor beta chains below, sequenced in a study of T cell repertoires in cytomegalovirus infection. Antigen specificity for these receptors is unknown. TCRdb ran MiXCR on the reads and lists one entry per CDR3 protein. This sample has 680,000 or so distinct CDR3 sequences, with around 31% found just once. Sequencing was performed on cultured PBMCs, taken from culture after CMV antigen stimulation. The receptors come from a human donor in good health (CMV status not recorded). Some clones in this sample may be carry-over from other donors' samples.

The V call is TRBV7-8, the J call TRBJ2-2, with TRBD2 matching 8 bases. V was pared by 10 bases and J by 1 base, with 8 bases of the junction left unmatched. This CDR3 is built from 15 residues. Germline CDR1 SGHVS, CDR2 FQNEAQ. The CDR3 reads CATLRAGGNTGELFF. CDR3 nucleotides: TGTGCCACCCTTCGTGCGGGGGGGAACACCGGGGAGCTGTTTTTT.

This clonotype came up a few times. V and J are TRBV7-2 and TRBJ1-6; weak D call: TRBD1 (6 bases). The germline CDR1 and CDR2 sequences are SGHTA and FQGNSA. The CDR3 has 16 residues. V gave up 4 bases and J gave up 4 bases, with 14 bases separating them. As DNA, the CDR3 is TGTGCCAGCAGCTCCCGTGGGGGGCAGTATAATTCACCCCTCCACTTT. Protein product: CASSSRGGQYNSPLHF.